This T cell receptor (beta chain) was profiled in a study of blood T cell repertoires in COVID-19. Overall study context: Sources were T cells, B-cell-depleted T cells, or PBMCs; the material itself was cDNA or gDNA.

As processed by the authors: Using reference gene primer amplification, nucleated cell counts were estimated. Produced via immunoSEQ multiplex PCR; TCRdb's table is partial and in-frame only. Clone size and V and J calls were adopted from that table, with D and trimming inferred from the DNA. Of approximately 360,000 clones in the sample, around four fifths are singletons; the top ten hold around 5%. CDR3 length: 12 residues. Looked up from germline, CDR1 is GTSNPN and CDR2 is SVGIG (reference sequence). V lost 3 bases and J lost 4, with 10 bases in between. The sequenced sample was PBMCs or T cells enriched from blood (not recorded which). The sequence was obtained from a woman between 50 and 59 years old who had recovered from COVID-19. The genes are TRBV30 and TRBJ2-7; D remains ambiguous. The CDR3 bases are TGTGCCTGGAGACAACAGAATTACGAGCAGTACTTC. This gives the protein CAWRQQNYEQYF.